This T cell receptor (beta chain) stems from a study of blood T cells in healthy people across ages. This CDR3 has 15 residues. Germline V gene sequence: CDR1 DFQATT, CDR2 SNEGSKA (reference sequence). Losses at the gene ends were 5 bases for V and 6 bases for J; bases not matched to a gene: 4. A second PCR of 7 to 11 cycles used a sample-barcoded 5' primer and a J-beta primer mix. One entry per CDR3 protein results from TCRdb running MiXCR on the 5' RACE reads. This repertoire shows around 1,900,000 distinct CDR3 sequences, 35% to 50% found once; its top ten account for more than 20%. This TCR was sampled from a human donor in good health. The chain carries TRBV20-1 and TRBJ2-4; 16 bases are shared with TRBD2. The sequenced sample was blood. CDR3 residues: CSAGTSGGALNIQYF. The CDR3 DNA reads TGCAGTGCTGGGACTAGCGGGGGGGCTTTAAACATTCAGTACTTC.